These 7 T cell receptor beta chains originate from one sample sequenced in a study of cytomegalovirus exposure and HLA in healthy donors. TCRdb's table, derived via immunoSEQ multiplex PCR, lists solely in-frame clones and lacks some. The sample holds about 130,000 clones, roughly 89% seen once. Material: PBMCs. Receptor source: a woman younger than 30 in good health and CMV-seronegative.

The rearrangement uses TRBV15 and TRBJ2-1, with TRBD1 identical over 10 bases. J gave up 4 bases and V 0 bases, and 9 bases lay outside the gene matches. Germline V gives CDR1 LNHNV, CDR2 YYDKDF (reference sequence). The CDR3 runs to 18 residues. The CDR3 spells CATSRDRTGGFSYNEQFF. The CDR3, as DNA: TGTGCCACCAGCAGAGATCGGACAGGGGGGTTTTCGTACAATGAGCAGTTCTTC. The full variable domain, in which reference TRBV15 and TRBJ2-1 provide the parts outside the CDR3, is DAMVIQNPRYQVTQFGKPVTLSCSQTLNHNVMYWYQQKSSQAPKLLFHYYDKDFNNEADTPDNFQSRRPNTSFCFLDIRSPGLGDTAMYLCATSRDRTGGFSYNEQFFGPGTRLTVL.

The chain couples TRBV19 to TRBJ1-1; D remains ambiguous. The germline V gene encodes CDR1 LNHDA and CDR2 SQIVND (reference sequence). V gave up 5 bases and J gave up 4 bases, with 11 bases separating them. The CDR3 has 13 amino acids. CDR3 nucleotides: TGTGCCAGTAGTCCGGATCCGGGCACTGAAGCTTTCTTT. Amino acids: CASSPDPGTEAFF.

This clone was found once. The rearrangement links TRBV10-1 to TRBJ2-2; 10 nucleotides line up with TRBD2. This CDR3 has 15 residues. The germline V gene encodes CDR1 WNHNN and CDR2 SYGVQD (reference sequence). J lost 5 bases, V lost 5 bases, and 5 bases had no gene match. CDR3 loop: CASSSSGGPTGELFF. DNA for the CDR3: TGCGCCAGCAGTTCTAGCGGGGGACCGACCGGGGAGCTGTTTTTT.

This clone was counted only a few times. The chain employs TRBV10-3 and TRBJ2-3; 9 positions match TRBD2. The J segment lost 4 bases and the V segment lost 6 bases, leaving 11 bases of the junction unmatched. In germline, CDR1 is ENHRY, CDR2 SYGVKD. The CDR3 is 16 amino acids. CDR3 sequence reads: CAISFPWRGGPDTQYF. The CDR3 DNA reads as TGTGCCATCAGCTTCCCATGGCGGGGGGGCCCAGATACGCAGTATTTT.

The chain is built from TRBV7-2 and TRBJ2-2; 7 bases map to TRBD1. Germline trimming cut 6 bases from V and 7 bases from J; bases unmatched to any gene: 8. The CDR3 has 14 amino acids. Germline CDR1 is SGHTA and CDR2 is FQGNSA. Here the CDR3 DNA reads TGTGCCAGCAGGCCGGAACAGGGGAACGGGGAGCTGTTTTTT. Translating gives CASRPEQGNGELFF.

The J gene is TRBJ2-3, the V gene TRBV29-1; D ambiguous. The CDR3 length is 11 residues. The germline CDR1 and CDR2 sequences are SQVTM and ANQGSEA. The V gene lost 7 bases and the J gene lost 0 bases, with 5 bases spanning the gap. CDR3 nucleotides: TGCAGCGACGGGAGCACAGATACGCAGTATTTT. The encoded protein is CSDGSTDTQYF.

The V gene is TRBV28, the J gene TRBJ2-3; a possible D gene is TRBD2 (6 bases). The CDR3 extends over 12 amino acids. Germline V gives CDR1 MDHEN, CDR2 SYDVKM. V lost 6 bases and J lost 3, with 7 bases in between. The CDR3 region is CASREGTDTQYF. In DNA, the CDR3 is TGTGCCAGCAGGGAGGGGACAGATACGCAGTATTTT.